This TCR beta chain was observed in a study of response to subunit inactivated influenza vaccine. Broader study findings: It was the authors' suggestion that each seasonal influenza vaccination recruits few new T cells.

The sample holds a few counts of this clonotype. Its target is unknown. The CDR3 covers 12 residues. Germline V gene sequence: CDR1 DFQATT, CDR2 SNEGSKA (reference sequence). Trimming at V came to 8 bases and at J to 3 bases, leaving 3 bases not matched to a gene. TCRdb re-analysed the RT-PCR reads in MiXCR, keeping a single row per CDR3 protein. The sample yields a few hundred thousand distinct CDR3 sequences, 12% to 15% seen once. Source: PBMCs from blood, taken 11 to 12 days after vaccination. This clonotype originated in a man aged 50-60 years who received an inactivated influenza vaccine. The chain has TRBV20-1 and TRBJ2-7; 11 nucleotides agree with TRBD1. The CDR3 is CSLGTGGYEQYF. The DNA of the CDR3 is TGCAGTCTTGGGACAGGGGGCTACGAGCAGTACTTC.